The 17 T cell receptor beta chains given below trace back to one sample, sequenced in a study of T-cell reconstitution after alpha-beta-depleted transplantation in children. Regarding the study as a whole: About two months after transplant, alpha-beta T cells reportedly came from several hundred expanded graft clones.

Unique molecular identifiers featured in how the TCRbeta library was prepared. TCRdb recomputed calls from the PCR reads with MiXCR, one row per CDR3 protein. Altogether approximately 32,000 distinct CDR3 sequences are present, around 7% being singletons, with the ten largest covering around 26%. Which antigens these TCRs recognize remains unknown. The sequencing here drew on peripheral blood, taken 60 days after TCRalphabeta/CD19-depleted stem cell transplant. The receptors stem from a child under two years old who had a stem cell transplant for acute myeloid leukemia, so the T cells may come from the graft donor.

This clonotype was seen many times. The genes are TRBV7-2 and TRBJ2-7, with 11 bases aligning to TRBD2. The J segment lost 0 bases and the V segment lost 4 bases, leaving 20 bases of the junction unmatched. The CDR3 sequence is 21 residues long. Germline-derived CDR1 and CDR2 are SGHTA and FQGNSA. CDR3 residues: CASSSPALGASGGSSSYEQYF. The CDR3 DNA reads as TGTGCCAGCAGCTCCCCTGCCCTGGGGGCTAGCGGGGGGTCTAGCTCCTACGAGCAGTACTTC. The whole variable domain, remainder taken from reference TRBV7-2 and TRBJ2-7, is GAGVSQSPSNKVTEKGKDVELRCDPISGHTALYWYRQSLGQGLEFLIYFQGNSAPDKSGLPSDRFSAERTGGSVSTLTIQRTQQEDSAVYLCASSSPALGASGGSSSYEQYFGPGTRLTVT.

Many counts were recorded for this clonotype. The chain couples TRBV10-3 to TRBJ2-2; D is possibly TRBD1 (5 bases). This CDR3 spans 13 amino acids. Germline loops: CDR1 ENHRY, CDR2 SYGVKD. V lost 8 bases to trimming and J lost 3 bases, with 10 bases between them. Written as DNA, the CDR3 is TGTGCCATCTCGGACACCTACACCGGGGAGCTGTTTTTT. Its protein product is CAISDTYTGELFF.

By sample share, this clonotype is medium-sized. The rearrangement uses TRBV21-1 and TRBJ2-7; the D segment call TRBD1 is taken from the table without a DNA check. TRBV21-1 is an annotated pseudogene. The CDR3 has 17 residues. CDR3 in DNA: TGTGCCAGCAGCAAAAAGGGGCCGTGGACAGGGATAACGGAGCAGTACTTC. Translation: CASSKKGPWTGITEQYF.

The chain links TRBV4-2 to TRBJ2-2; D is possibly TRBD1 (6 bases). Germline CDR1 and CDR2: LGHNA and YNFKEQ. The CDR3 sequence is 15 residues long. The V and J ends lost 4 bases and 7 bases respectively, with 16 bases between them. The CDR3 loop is CASSPRHRALGELFF. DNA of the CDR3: TGTGCCAGCAGCCCCCGGCACAGGGCTCTCGGGGAGCTGTTTTTT.

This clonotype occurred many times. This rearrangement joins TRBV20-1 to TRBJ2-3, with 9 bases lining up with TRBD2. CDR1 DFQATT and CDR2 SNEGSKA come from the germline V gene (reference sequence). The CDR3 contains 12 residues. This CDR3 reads CSGLASTDTQYF. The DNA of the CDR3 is TGCAGCGGACTAGCGAGCACAGATACGCAGTATTTT.

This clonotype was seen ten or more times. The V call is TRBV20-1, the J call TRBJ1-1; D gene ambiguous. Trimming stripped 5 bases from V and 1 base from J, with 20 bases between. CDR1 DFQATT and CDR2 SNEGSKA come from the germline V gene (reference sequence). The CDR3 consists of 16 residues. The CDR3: CSAGSVYIEENTEAFF. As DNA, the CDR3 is TGCAGTGCTGGGTCGGTCTACATCGAGGAGAACACTGAAGCTTTCTTT.

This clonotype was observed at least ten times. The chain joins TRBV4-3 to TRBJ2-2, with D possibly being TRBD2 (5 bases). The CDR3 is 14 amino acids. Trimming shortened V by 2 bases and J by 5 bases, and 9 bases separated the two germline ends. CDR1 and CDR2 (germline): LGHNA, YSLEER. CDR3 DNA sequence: TGCGCCAGCAGCCAATTCGGAGGAACCGGGGAGCTGTTTTTT. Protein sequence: CASSQFGGTGELFF.

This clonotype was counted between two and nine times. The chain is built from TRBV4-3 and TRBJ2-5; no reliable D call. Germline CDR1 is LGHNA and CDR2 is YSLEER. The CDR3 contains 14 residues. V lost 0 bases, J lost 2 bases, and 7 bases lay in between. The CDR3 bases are TGCGCCAGCAGCCAAGATTCCAGTCAAGAGACCCAGTACTTC. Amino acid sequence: CASSQDSSQETQYF.

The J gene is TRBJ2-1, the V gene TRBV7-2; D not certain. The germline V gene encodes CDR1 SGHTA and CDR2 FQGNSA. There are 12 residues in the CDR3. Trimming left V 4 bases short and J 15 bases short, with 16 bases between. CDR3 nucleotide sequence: TGTGCCAGCAGCTGGCTAGGTTCGGATCTGTTCTTC. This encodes CASSWLGSDLFF.

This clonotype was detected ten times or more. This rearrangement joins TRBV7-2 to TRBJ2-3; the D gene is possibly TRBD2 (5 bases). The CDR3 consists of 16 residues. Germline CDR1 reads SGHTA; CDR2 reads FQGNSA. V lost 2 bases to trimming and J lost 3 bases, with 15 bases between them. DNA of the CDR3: TGTGCCAGCAGCTTATACGTCCAGCGGAGTACAGATACGCAGTATTTT. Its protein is CASSLYVQRSTDTQYF.

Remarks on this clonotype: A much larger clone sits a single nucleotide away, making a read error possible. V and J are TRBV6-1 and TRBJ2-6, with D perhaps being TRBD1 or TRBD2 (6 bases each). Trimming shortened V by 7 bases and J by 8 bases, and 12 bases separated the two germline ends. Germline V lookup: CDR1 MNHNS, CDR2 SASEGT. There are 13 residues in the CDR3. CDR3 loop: CASTPGGPNVLTF. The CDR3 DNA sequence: TGTGCCAGCACCCCTGGGGGGCCCAACGTCCTGACTTTC.

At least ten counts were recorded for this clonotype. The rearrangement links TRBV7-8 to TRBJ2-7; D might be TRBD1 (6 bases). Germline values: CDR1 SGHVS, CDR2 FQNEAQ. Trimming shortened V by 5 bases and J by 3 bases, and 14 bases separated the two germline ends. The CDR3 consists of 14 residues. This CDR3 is CASSKGQTIYEQYF. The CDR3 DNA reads TGTGCCAGCAGCAAAGGACAGACCATCTACGAGCAGTACTTC.

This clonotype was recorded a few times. CDR3 residues: CASSLGPNEQYF. CDR3 DNA: TGTGCCAGCAGCTTGGGTCCGAACGAGCAGTACTTC. The chain carries TRBV5-4 and TRBJ2-7; D uncertain. Germline assignment: CDR1 SGHNT and CDR2 YYREEE (reference sequence). Trimming removed 0 bases from V and 5 bases from J, with 6 bases in between. CDR3 length: 12 amino acids.

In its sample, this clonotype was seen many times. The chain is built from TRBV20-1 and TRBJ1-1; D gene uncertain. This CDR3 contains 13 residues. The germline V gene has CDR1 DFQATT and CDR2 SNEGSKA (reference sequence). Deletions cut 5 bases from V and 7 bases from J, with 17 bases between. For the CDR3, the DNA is TGCAGTGCTGGCGCGAGGAGGGATCATGAAGCTTTCTTT. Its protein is CSAGARRDHEAFF.

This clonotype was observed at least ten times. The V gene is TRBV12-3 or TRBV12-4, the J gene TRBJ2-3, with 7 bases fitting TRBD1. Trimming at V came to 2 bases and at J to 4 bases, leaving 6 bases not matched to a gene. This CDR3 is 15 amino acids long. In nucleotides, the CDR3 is TGTGCCAGCAGTTTAAGAGGGGGCGCGTCAGATACGCAGTATTTT. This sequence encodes CASSLRGGASDTQYF.

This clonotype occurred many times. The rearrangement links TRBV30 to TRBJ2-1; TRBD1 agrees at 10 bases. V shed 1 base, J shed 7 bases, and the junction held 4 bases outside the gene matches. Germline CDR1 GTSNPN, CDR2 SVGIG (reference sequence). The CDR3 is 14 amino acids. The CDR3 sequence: CAWSAGQGGNEQFF. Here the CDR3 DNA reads TGTGCCTGGAGTGCTGGACAGGGGGGTAATGAGCAGTTCTTC.

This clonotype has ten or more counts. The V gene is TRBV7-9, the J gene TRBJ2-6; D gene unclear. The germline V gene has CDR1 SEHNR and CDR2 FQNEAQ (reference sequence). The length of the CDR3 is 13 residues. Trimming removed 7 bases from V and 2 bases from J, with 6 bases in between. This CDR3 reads CASIVAGANVLTF. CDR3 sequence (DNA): TGTGCCAGCATCGTGGCTGGGGCCAACGTCCTGACTTTC.